The next 28 T cell receptor beta chains were all read from a single sample in a study of OX40 agonist ivuxolimab in advanced cancers. The data were produced by immunoSEQ multiplex PCR, yet TCRdb's version contains in-frame clones alone and is incomplete. The repertoire holds 100,000 to 150,000 clones, with about nine tenths as singletons. This specimen was CD4+ or CD8+ T cells sorted from blood, taken in a trial of the OX40 agonist ivuxolimab. The receptor set was obtained from an adult with an advanced solid tumor such as melanoma, head and neck, liver or kidney cancer.

The CDR3 reads CASKEGGSSGNTIYF. The CDR3 DNA reads TGTGCCAGCAAGGAGGGTGGAAGTTCTGGAAACACCATATATTTT. The chain couples TRBV9 to TRBJ1-3, with D uncertain. This CDR3 comprises 15 residues. The V gene lost 6 bases and the J gene lost 1 base, with 14 bases spanning the gap. Germline assignment: CDR1 SGDLS and CDR2 YYNGEE.

This clone was seen just once. The rearrangement joins TRBV5-1 to TRBJ2-3; a possible D gene is TRBD1 (5 bases). The CDR3 has 16 amino acids. V lost 1 base to trimming and J lost 2 bases, with 14 bases between them. Germline CDR1 SGHRS, CDR2 YFSETQ. The chain's CDR3 is CASSLTATAVTDTQYF. The CDR3 nucleotides are TGCGCCAGCAGCTTGACAGCGACAGCCGTCACAGATACGCAGTATTTT.

The chain couples TRBV6-1 to TRBJ2-3; D ambiguous. Trimming took 0 bases from V and 4 from J, leaving 2 bases between them. Germline lookup yields CDR1 MNHNS and CDR2 SASEGT. The CDR3 has 12 amino acids. CDR3 region: CASSEAADTQYF. The CDR3 bases are TGTGCCAGCAGTGAAGCGGCAGATACGCAGTATTTT.

The V call is TRBV15, the J call TRBJ1-1; D remains ambiguous. The V gene lost 1 base and the J gene lost 2 bases, with 11 bases spanning the gap. The CDR3 contains 15 residues. Germline V lookup: CDR1 LNHNV, CDR2 YYDKDF (reference sequence). CDR3 residues: CATSRGATVNTEAFF. In DNA form, the CDR3 reads TGTGCCACCAGCAGAGGTGCCACAGTTAACACTGAAGCTTTCTTT. The complete variable domain, with remaining parts taken from reference TRBV15 and TRBJ1-1, reads DAMVIQNPRYQVTQFGKPVTLSCSQTLNHNVMYWYQQKSSQAPKLLFHYYDKDFNNEADTPDNFQSRRPNTSFCFLDIRSPGLGDTAMYLCATSRGATVNTEAFFGQGTRLTVV.

The CDR3 is CAWARGPHYEQYF. As DNA, the CDR3 is TGTGCCTGGGCCCGGGGGCCCCACTACGAGCAGTACTTC. V and J are TRBV30 and TRBJ2-7; either TRBD1 or TRBD2 may supply D (6 bases each). Germline V gene data show CDR1 as GTSNPN and CDR2 as SVGIG (reference sequence). The V gene lost 5 bases and the J gene lost 3 bases, with 14 bases spanning the gap. CDR3 length: 13 amino acids. Variable domain in full (rest from reference TRBV30 and TRBJ2-7): SQTIHQWPATLVQPVGSPLSLECTVEGTSNPNLYWYRQAAGRGLQLLFYSVGIGQISSEVPQNLSASRPQDRQFILSSKKLLLSDSGFYLCAWARGPHYEQYFGPGTRLTVT.

The V and J genes are TRBV7-2 and TRBJ2-5; no clear D gene. Trimming cost V 5 bases and J 0 bases, with 7 bases left between them. CDR1 and CDR2 from the germline V gene are SGHTA and FQGNSA. The length of the CDR3 is 13 residues. The CDR3 reads CASSLLYQETQYF. CDR3 sequence (DNA): TGTGCCAGCAGCCTACTGTACCAAGAGACCCAGTACTTC.

This chain links TRBV2 with TRBJ2-7, with 7 bases fitting TRBD1. The CDR3 extends over 14 amino acids. The V gene's germline CDR1 is SNHLY and CDR2 FYNNEI. J was trimmed by 1 base and V by 3 bases; bases with no gene match: 3. The CDR3 here is CASSERGLSYEQYF. CDR3 DNA sequence: TGTGCCAGCAGTGAGAGGGGGCTGTCCTACGAGCAGTACTTC.

The chain carries TRBV6-6 and TRBJ1-1, with D tentatively TRBD1 (5 bases). The germline gives CDR1 MNHNY, CDR2 SVGAGI (reference sequence). The CDR3 is 15 residues long. V lost 0 bases, J lost 2 bases, and 10 bases lay in between. DNA of the CDR3: TGTGCCAGCAGTTACTCGACCACAGGTAACACTGAAGCTTTCTTT. Translation gives CASSYSTTGNTEAFF.

V is TRBV5-8 and J is TRBJ2-7; D is perhaps TRBD2 (5 bases). V lost 2 bases and J lost 9, with 21 bases in between. The CDR3 loop spans 15 amino acids. Germline V gene data show CDR1 as SGHTS and CDR2 as YDEGEE. The CDR3 is CASSFPADGVEVQYF. DNA of the CDR3: TGTGCCAGCAGCTTCCCAGCGGACGGGGTTGAGGTGCAGTACTTC.

The J gene is TRBJ2-5, the V gene TRBV5-6; D possibly matches TRBD1 or TRBD2 (7 bases each). In germline, CDR1 is SGHDT, CDR2 YYEEEE. The V end was cut by 0 bases, the J end by 2 bases, with 14 bases between. This CDR3 is 16 amino acids long. CDR3 bases: TGTGCCAGCAGCTTGGCCCCCAGGGGGGGGCAAGAGACCCAGTACTTC. Protein product: CASSLAPRGGQETQYF.

CDR3 region: CASSSNTDTQYF. The CDR3 bases are TGTGCCAGCAGTTCAAACACAGATACGCAGTATTTT. The V gene is TRBV6-5, the J gene TRBJ2-3; no firm D call. Germline V gene data show CDR1 as MNHEY and CDR2 as SVGAGI. The CDR3 has 12 residues. Trimming cost V 4 bases and J 2 bases, with 4 bases left between them.

The chain has TRBV9 and TRBJ2-7; 8 nucleotides match TRBD2. The CDR3 is 15 residues long. J gave up 1 base and V 7 bases, and 10 bases lay outside the gene matches. Per germline, CDR1 SGDLS and CDR2 YYNGEE. Here the CDR3 reads CASAGGEGLSYEQYF. CDR3 DNA sequence: TGTGCCAGCGCCGGGGGGGAGGGCCTGTCCTACGAGCAGTACTTC.

This clone was counted once. V gene TRBV9 combines with J gene TRBJ2-7; D may match TRBD1 or TRBD2 (6 bases each). This CDR3 contains 16 residues. Per germline, CDR1 SGDLS and CDR2 YYNGEE. Trimming left V 0 bases short and J 7 bases short, with 20 bases between. CDR3 DNA: TGTGCCAGCAGCGTAGAGGGCAGGGGACTGGTGGGGGAGCAGTACTTC. This codes for CASSVEGRGLVGEQYF. The full variable domain, in which reference TRBV9 and TRBJ2-7 provide the parts outside the CDR3, is DSGVTQTPKHLITATGQRVTLRCSPRSGDLSVYWYQQSLDQGLQFLIQYYNGEERAKGNILERFSAQQFPDLHSELNLSSLELGDSALYFCASSVEGRGLVGEQYFGPGTRLTVT.

The V gene is TRBV7-2, the J gene TRBJ2-2, with D perhaps matching TRBD1 (6 bases). V was trimmed by 3 bases and J by 6 bases, leaving 17 bases between them. The germline V gene has CDR1 SGHTA and CDR2 FQGNSA. The CDR3 contains 16 residues. The CDR3 is CASSLAPSHRAGELFF. CDR3 DNA: TGTGCCAGCAGCTTGGCCCCCTCACACAGGGCCGGGGAGCTGTTTTTT.

The genes are TRBV27 and TRBJ2-5, with 8 nucleotides matching TRBD2. The DNA end lines up better with TRBJ2-7; the J call may be wrong. The CDR3 is 13 residues long. Looked up from germline, CDR1 is MNHEY and CDR2 is SMNVEV (reference sequence). As DNA, the CDR3 is TGTGCCAGCAGTTCAGCGGGAGTCTACGAGCAGTACTTC. Residues: CASSSAGVYEQYF.

This rearrangement joins TRBV25-1 to TRBJ2-5; maybe TRBD2 (6 bases). Germline-derived CDR1 and CDR2 are MGHDK and SYGVNS. The CDR3 consists of 16 residues. With 1 base removed from V and 4 bases from J, the gap between germline ends came to 16 bases. The CDR3 sequence: CASSESGFTRGETQYF. CDR3 DNA sequence: TGTGCCAGCAGTGAATCCGGGTTCACGCGGGGAGAGACCCAGTACTTC.

The chain uses TRBV2 and TRBJ1-6; 8 bases fit TRBD1. The germline gives CDR1 SNHLY, CDR2 FYNNEI. The CDR3 is 16 residues long. J was trimmed by 3 bases and V by 6 bases; bases with no gene match: 7. Here the CDR3 DNA reads TGTGCCAGCAGCGAACGGGACAGGAGCTATAATTCACCCCTCCACTTT. Protein product: CASSERDRSYNSPLHF.

This chain links TRBV20-1 with TRBJ2-3; no firm D call. The CDR3 has 11 residues. The V end lost 4 bases, the J end lost 6 bases, and 8 bases lay between the germline ends. Germline V gives CDR1 DFQATT, CDR2 SNEGSKA (reference sequence). CDR3 amino acids: CSAIHEDTQYF. Written as DNA, the CDR3 is TGCAGTGCTATTCATGAGGATACGCAGTATTTT.

The rearrangement links TRBV7-3 to TRBJ2-3; the match to TRBD1 covers 10 bases. CDR1 and CDR2 from the germline V gene are SGHTA and FQGTGA. J gave up 7 bases and V 5 bases, and 0 bases lay outside the gene matches. This CDR3 spans 12 amino acids. The CDR3 region is CASSDRGHTQYF. The CDR3 bases are TGTGCCAGCAGCGACAGGGGGCATACGCAGTATTTT.

CDR3 in amino acids: CATSYDRNTEAFF. In DNA form, the CDR3 reads TGTGCCACCAGCTACGACAGGAACACTGAAGCTTTCTTT. This chain uses TRBV15 with TRBJ1-1, with D perhaps matching TRBD1 (5 bases). The CDR3 has 13 residues. Trimming left V 5 bases short and J 1 base short, with 8 bases between. Germline CDR1 reads LNHNV; CDR2 reads YYDKDF (reference sequence).

V gene TRBV2 combines with J gene TRBJ2-1; 9 nucleotides match TRBD1. V trimming: 10 bases; J trimming: 7 bases; junction bases outside the gene matches: 8. This CDR3 is 13 amino acids long. CDR1 is SNHLY, CDR2 FYNNEI, per germline. CDR3 sequence (DNA): TGTGCCAAAGCTGTGGGACAGGGTAATGAGCAGTTCTTC. It codes for CAKAVGQGNEQFF.

The chain couples TRBV5-1 to TRBJ1-2; D is undetermined. CDR3 size: 15 residues. From germline, CDR1 is SGHRS and CDR2 YFSETQ. V shed 6 bases and J shed 7 bases, with 22 bases lying between them. CDR3 amino acids: CASTESQAESGGYTF. Written as DNA, the CDR3 is TGCGCCAGCACCGAGAGCCAAGCGGAGTCGGGTGGCTACACCTTC.

The chain uses TRBV28 and TRBJ2-3; TRBD2 might be the D (6 bases). CDR1 MDHEN and CDR2 SYDVKM come from the germline V gene. V dropped 6 bases and J dropped 2 bases, with 18 bases sitting between them. The CDR3 consists of 16 residues. Here the CDR3 DNA reads TGTGCCAGCAGCCCGAGTTACGGGAGCTACACAGATACGCAGTATTTT. Translating gives CASSPSYGSYTDTQYF.

J is TRBJ2-1 and V is TRBV10-1; 9 positions match TRBD2. This CDR3 contains 17 residues. V dropped 2 bases and J dropped 4; count of bases not matched to a gene: 9. Germline CDR1 is WNHNN and CDR2 is SYGVQD (reference sequence). CDR3 coding DNA: TGCGCCAGCAGTGAGCAGGATGGTAGCGGGGGATACAATGAGCAGTTCTTC. Its translation is CASSEQDGSGGYNEQFF.

This chain connects TRBV29-1 to TRBJ2-5; D unresolved. This CDR3 region has 11 residues. CDR1 and CDR2 from the germline V gene are SQVTM and ANQGSEA. V gave up 3 bases and J gave up 7 bases, with 9 bases separating them. As DNA, the CDR3 is TGCAGCGTTGAGGGCCCAGGGACCCAGTACTTC. Translated, it gives CSVEGPGTQYF.

The V and J genes are TRBV19 and TRBJ2-1, with 9 bases aligning to TRBD2. With V trimmed by 6 bases and J by 5 bases, 14 bases remained unmatched. Germline values: CDR1 LNHDA, CDR2 SQIVND (reference sequence). This CDR3 region has 17 residues. CDR3 protein: CASRSQAGGQRHNEQFF. CDR3 in DNA: TGTGCCAGTAGGTCCCAGGCGGGAGGGCAACGGCACAATGAGCAGTTCTTC.

The gene calls are TRBV1 and TRBJ1-1; whether TRBD1, the table's D call, matches the DNA was not checked. TRBV1 is annotated as a pseudogene. The CDR3 sequence is 18 residues long. CDR3 DNA sequence: TGCACCAGCAGCCAAGGGGCCCGGACAGAAAGGGGTTCCACTGAAGCTTTCTTT. Translated, it gives CTSSQGARTERGSTEAFF.

The chain carries TRBV27 and TRBJ2-5, with no clear D. Trimming left V 2 bases short and J 2 bases short, with 9 bases between. Germline loops: CDR1 MNHEY, CDR2 SMNVEV (reference sequence). The CDR3 runs to 14 residues. CDR3 DNA sequence: TGTGCCAGCAGTTTAATCAGCGCACAAGAGACCCAGTACTTC. Its translation: CASSLISAQETQYF.